This TCR beta chain was obtained from a study of T cell responses to AZD1222 COVID-19 vaccine. Background on the study: Second doses at about 4 or about 12 weeks were pooled. General study points: Only 5 or 6 AZD1222 recipients were seropositive at baseline.

CDR3 length equals 14 residues. With V trimmed by 1 base and J by 4 bases, 3 bases remained unmatched. Germline V gene sequence: CDR1 LGHNT, CDR2 FRNRAP. Worth noting for this clone: Its antigen remains unidentified.

Using immunoSEQ multiplex PCR, the repertoire was profiled, and TCRdb retains in-frame clones only, with some absent. Of some 120,000 clones detected, approximately 88% appear once; the ten largest clones hold 4.5% to 6%. The input for sequencing was peripheral blood, taken on day 0 of AZD1222 vaccination. The TCR originated in an adult in good health. The V gene is TRBV12-5, the J gene TRBJ2-5, with 7 bases that match TRBD1. CDR3 amino acids: CASGLDRGRETQYF. CDR3 nucleotides: TGTGCTAGTGGTTTGGACAGGGGTAGAGAGACCCAGTACTTC.